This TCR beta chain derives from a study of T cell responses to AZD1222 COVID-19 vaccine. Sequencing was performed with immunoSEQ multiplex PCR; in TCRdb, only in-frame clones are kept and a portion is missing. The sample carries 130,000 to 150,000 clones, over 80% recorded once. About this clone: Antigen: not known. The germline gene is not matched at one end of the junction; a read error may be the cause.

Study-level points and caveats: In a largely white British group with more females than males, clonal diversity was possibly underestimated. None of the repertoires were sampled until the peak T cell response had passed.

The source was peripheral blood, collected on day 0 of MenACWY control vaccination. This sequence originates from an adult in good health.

The CDR3 region has the DNA TGTGCCAGCAGCCAAGATCAGGGGACTGGCAACACCATATATTTT. Its translation is CASSQDQGTGNTIYF. This rearrangement joins TRBV4-2 to TRBJ1-3; D possibly corresponds to TRBD1 (6 bases). This CDR3 comprises 15 residues. CDR1 LGHNA and CDR2 YNFKEQ come from the germline V gene.